Listed here is a single TCR beta chain. What it binds is unknown. This sample was included in a study of long-term antiretroviral therapy in people with HIV. Overall study results and limits: Clonotypes expanded prior to ART showed repertoire dominance at all sampled time points.

Researchers ran immunoSEQ v3.0 at survey level. Assay used: immunoSEQ multiplex PCR; TCRdb lists only in-frame clones, some missing. The repertoire has over 30,000 clones, more than 60% of them found once; the top ten carry 8.2%. The receptor was isolated from a woman in her forties or fifties with HIV. The sequencing used unsorted PBMCs, collected 3.1 years after starting antiretroviral therapy.

The CDR3 DNA sequence: TGTGCCAGCAGCTTGATCGGTGGGGGCCACGAGCAGTACTTC. Its protein is CASSLIGGGHEQYF. The chain carries TRBV5-6 and TRBJ2-7; TRBD1 might be the D (6 bases). The CDR3 runs 14 residues. V lost 1 base and J 5 bases, leaving 13 bases between the germline ends. Germline assignment: CDR1 SGHDT and CDR2 YYEEEE.